In its sample, the clone carrying this T cell receptor (beta chain) was seen many times. Antigen: not known. In germline, CDR1 is SGHRS, CDR2 YFSETQ. The CDR3 sequence is 13 residues long. V lost 6 bases, J lost 5 bases, and 14 bases lay in between. The source of the sample is a study of T cells after yellow fever vaccination. Conversion of TCR transcripts into cDNA relied on 5'RACE template switching, which added a universal primer site and UMIs. Each CDR3 protein is one row after TCRdb ran MiXCR on the 5' RACE reads. The sample carries over 110,000 distinct CDR3 sequences, roughly 8% recorded once. Overall study findings and caveats: After the booster, approximately 96% of CD4 and 75% to 90% of CD8 primary-response clones were re-detected.

The sequencing used CD4+ T cells sorted from PBMCs, collected 5 days after the yellow fever booster vaccination. This sequence was found in a man younger than 40 who received the YFV17D yellow fever vaccine. The rearrangement joins TRBV5-1 to TRBJ2-5; D might be TRBD1 (6 bases). As DNA, the CDR3 is TGCGCCAGCAAAGACAGGCCCCAGGAGACCCAGTACTTC. It codes for CASKDRPQETQYF.